The 23 T cell receptor beta chains below were found in one sample sequenced in a study of CD8+ T cells in alopecia areata listed by TCRdb under 2018. Receptor amplification or capture employed the immunoSEQ multiplex PCR assay. RNA was extracted from all samples and reverse transcribed into cDNA, which served as template for TCR sequencing. What TCRdb holds here is the immuneACCESS table cut down to in-frame rearrangements. Part of the clones is not present; checked against another copy, under half of the missing clones reflect an unresolved V gene, and the others are unexplained. Here the sample has around 120,000 clones; 50% to 55% occur a single time. Roughly 0.5% of the sample comes from the top ten. Interpreted using the paper, the time point label stands for: 4 weeks on oral tofacitinib. What the treatment or condition label conveys for this sample: oral pan-JAK inhibitor, 5-10 mg twice daily.

This material consisted of CD4+ T cells sorted from blood, taken at week 4, from a patient treated with tofacitinib. The source of these receptors is a human donor with alopecia areata.

The rearrangement links TRBV29-1 to TRBJ1-2, with 8 bases identical to TRBD1. The V and J ends lost 7 bases and 3 bases, in that order; junction bases with no gene match: 16. The CDR3 extends over 16 amino acids. Germline CDR1 reads SQVTM; CDR2 reads ANQGSEA. The CDR3 DNA sequence: TGCAGCGCCTCATCTTCAGGGGGCCTCCATGACTATGGCTACACCTTC. Translated: CSASSSGGLHDYGYTF.

The J gene is TRBJ1-1, the V gene TRBV29-1; D ambiguous. Germline V gene data show CDR1 as SQVTM and CDR2 as ANQGSEA. CDR3 length: 11 amino acids. Trimming took off 4 bases at V and 0 bases at J, with 3 bases between the two ends. The CDR3 DNA sequence: TGCAGCGTTGCGGTGAACACTGAAGCTTTCTTT. Its protein is CSVAVNTEAFF.

The chain carries TRBV29-1 and TRBJ2-3, with 7 bases lining up with TRBD1. The CDR3 totals 13 residues. Germline V gene sequence: CDR1 SQVTM, CDR2 ANQGSEA. Trimming took 5 bases from V and 0 from J; bases not matched to a gene: 2. The chain's CDR3 is CSVRTGSTDTQYF. The CDR3 DNA sequence: TGCAGCGTTCGGACAGGAAGCACAGATACGCAGTATTTT.

The count of this clone is one. J is TRBJ2-1 and V is TRBV29-1; weak D call: TRBD2 (6 bases). CDR3 length: 15 amino acids. Trimming removed 6 bases from V and 5 bases from J, with 20 bases in between. Germline loops: CDR1 SQVTM, CDR2 ANQGSEA. As DNA, the CDR3 is TGCAGCGTGGAGAAGCTTAGCGGAGGAGACAATGAGCAGTTCTTC. Translated, it gives CSVEKLSGGDNEQFF.

The chain recombines TRBV29-1 with TRBJ2-2; D not resolved. From germline, CDR1 is SQVTM and CDR2 ANQGSEA. CDR3 length: 12 amino acids. V was shortened by 7 bases and J by 2 bases, with 8 bases between the two germline ends. In nucleotides, the CDR3 is TGCAGCGGGAAGAGAAACACCGGGGAGCTGTTTTTT. Its protein product is CSGKRNTGELFF.

This chain joins TRBV6-5 and TRBJ2-1; 14 bases fit TRBD2. V gave up 10 bases and J gave up 5 bases; unmatched junction bases: 7. CDR1 and CDR2 (germline): MNHEY, SVGAGI. The CDR3 is 15 residues long. The CDR3 bases are TGTGCCACGACTAGCGGGAGGGCCGCAAACAATGAGCAGTTCTTC. This encodes CATTSGRAANNEQFF.

CDR3 nucleotide sequence: TGCGCCAGCAGCACCGGACAGTACGGGGCCAACGTCCTGACTTTC. Encoded protein: CASSTGQYGANVLTF. The chain recombines TRBV5-1 with TRBJ2-6, with D perhaps TRBD1 (6 bases). The CDR3 has 15 amino acids. Germline CDR1 reads SGHRS; CDR2 reads YFSETQ. The V end lost 4 bases, the J end lost 4 bases, and 12 bases lay between the germline ends.

The V gene is TRBV30, the J gene TRBJ1-1; TRBD1 matches 7 bases. CDR3 size: 16 residues. Germline V gene lookup returns CDR1 GTSNPN and CDR2 SVGIG (reference sequence). With 1 base clipped from V and 6 bases from J, the junction kept 14 bases outside the gene matches. Written as DNA, the CDR3 is TGTGCCTGGAGTGGTAAAGGGGGCGCGATTCGGCCTGAAGCTTTCTTT. Translated, it gives CAWSGKGGAIRPEAFF.

This clone was seen a handful of times. The rearrangement joins TRBV6-6 to TRBJ1-6, with D hard to call. The CDR3 is 13 amino acids. V lost 7 bases and J 3 bases, leaving 7 bases between the germline ends. Germline V lookup: CDR1 MNHNY, CDR2 SVGAGI (reference sequence). This CDR3 is CASTGSYNSPLHF. In nucleotides, the CDR3 is TGTGCCAGCACGGGGAGCTATAATTCACCCCTCCACTTT.

This chain connects TRBV30 to TRBJ1-3; maybe TRBD1 (6 bases). Trimming removed 5 bases from V and 0 bases from J, with 14 bases in between. Per germline, CDR1 GTSNPN and CDR2 SVGIG (reference sequence). The CDR3 totals 15 residues. CDR3 coding DNA: TGTGCCTGGGGAGAACAGGGTACCTCTGGAAACACCATATATTTT. Translating gives CAWGEQGTSGNTIYF.

This clone was seen a single time. This chain links TRBV29-1 with TRBJ2-3; the match to TRBD1 covers 12 bases. Losses at the gene ends were 5 bases for V and 4 bases for J; bases not matched to a gene: 7. The CDR3 sequence is 15 residues long. The germline V gene has CDR1 SQVTM and CDR2 ANQGSEA. The CDR3 loop reads CSVLSGTGGADTQYF. As DNA, the CDR3 is TGCAGCGTTCTCTCCGGGACAGGGGGCGCAGATACGCAGTATTTT.

The chain is built from TRBV7-2 and TRBJ2-4, with D unclear. The CDR3 totals 15 residues. Deletions cut 4 bases from V and 0 bases from J, with 10 bases between. Germline-derived CDR1 and CDR2 are SGHTA and FQGNSA. CDR3 region: CASSSPTIAKNIQYF. The DNA for the CDR3 is TGTGCCAGCAGCTCCCCCACAATAGCCAAAAACATTCAGTACTTC.

This chain uses TRBV30 with TRBJ2-1; 9 bases fit TRBD1. Losses at the gene ends were 5 bases for V and 2 bases for J; bases not matched to a gene: 4. The CDR3 covers 14 residues. Germline values: CDR1 GTSNPN, CDR2 SVGIG (reference sequence). The CDR3 loop reads CAWSRDRAYNEQFF. The CDR3 coding sequence is TGTGCCTGGTCCCGGGACAGGGCCTACAATGAGCAGTTCTTC. Drawing the rest from reference TRBV30 and TRBJ2-1, the complete variable domain is SQTIHQWPATLVQPVGSPLSLECTVEGTSNPNLYWYRQAAGRGLQLLFYSVGIGQISSEVPQNLSASRPQDRQFILSSKKLLLSDSGFYLCAWSRDRAYNEQFFGPGTRLTVL.

This chain uses TRBV5-1 with TRBJ2-7; D uncertain. Per the germline V gene, CDR1 is SGHRS and CDR2 is YFSETQ. Trimming left V 4 bases short and J 0 bases short, with 17 bases between. This CDR3 has 16 residues. CDR3 protein: CASSRTYSQDSYEQYF. The CDR3 DNA reads TGCGCCAGCAGCCGGACGTACTCCCAAGACTCCTACGAGCAGTACTTC.

This clone came up a few times. This sequence joins TRBV5-1 and TRBJ2-2; D is ambiguous. V dropped 4 bases and J dropped 0 bases, with 13 bases sitting between them. The CDR3 consists of 16 residues. The germline V gene has CDR1 SGHRS and CDR2 YFSETQ. The CDR3 reads CASSPDRASNTGELFF. Here the CDR3 DNA reads TGCGCCAGCAGCCCTGATAGGGCTTCGAACACCGGGGAGCTGTTTTTT.

The chain uses TRBV7-9 and TRBJ1-2; D unresolved. The V gene's germline CDR1 is SEHNR and CDR2 FQNEAQ (reference sequence). V lost 8 bases and J 6 bases, leaving 13 bases between the germline ends. This CDR3 contains 12 residues. The CDR3 spells CASSRENNGYTF. Written as DNA, the CDR3 is TGTGCCAGCTCAAGGGAGAATAATGGCTACACCTTC.

V usage is TRBV9 and J usage is TRBJ2-7; no definite D call. V was cut by 0 bases and J by 1 base, with 14 bases left in between. Germline V CDR1 and CDR2: SGDLS, YYNGEE. The CDR3 runs to 16 residues. The CDR3 reads CASSVEDGGVSYEQYF. Written as DNA, the CDR3 is TGTGCCAGCAGCGTAGAAGACGGTGGCGTTTCCTACGAGCAGTACTTC. The complete variable domain, with remaining parts taken from reference TRBV9 and TRBJ2-7, reads DSGVTQTPKHLITATGQRVTLRCSPRSGDLSVYWYQQSLDQGLQFLIQYYNGEERAKGNILERFSAQQFPDLHSELNLSSLELGDSALYFCASSVEDGGVSYEQYFGPGTRLTVT.

The sample holds a few counts of this clone. The chain is built from TRBV5-6 and TRBJ2-1; perhaps TRBD1 as D (5 bases). V was shortened by 4 bases and J by 4 bases, with 6 bases between the two germline ends. Per the germline V gene, CDR1 is SGHDT and CDR2 is YYEEEE. The CDR3 spans 12 residues. For the CDR3, the DNA is TGTGCCAGCAGCAGACAGTACAATGAGCAGTTCTTC. Translated: CASSRQYNEQFF.

CDR3 in DNA: TGTGCCAGCAGCCTTAACAGTGCAACTAATGAAAAACTGTTTTTT. Protein sequence: CASSLNSATNEKLFF. The V and J genes are TRBV4-2 and TRBJ1-4; D remains unclear. Germline V gene lookup returns CDR1 LGHNA and CDR2 YNFKEQ. V was cut by 4 bases and J by 0 bases, with 9 bases left in between. There are 15 residues in the CDR3.

The genes are TRBV29-1 and TRBJ2-7; D call uncertain. The CDR3 is 12 residues long. V was pared by 4 bases and J by 1 base, with 8 bases between. The germline V gene encodes CDR1 SQVTM and CDR2 ANQGSEA. The CDR3 DNA follows: TGCAGCGTTGGGGTAGTGTCCTACGAGCAGTACTTC. Encoded protein: CSVGVVSYEQYF.

In this sample, this clone turned up once. The junction departs from germline at one end; a sequencing error may be responsible. The genes are TRBV29-1 and TRBJ1-4, with 7 bases fitting TRBD1. Germline V lookup: CDR1 SQVTM, CDR2 ANQGSEA. The CDR3 covers 14 residues. The CDR3 spells CSVRPTGLLTEESF. The CDR3 coding sequence is TGCAGCGTTCGACCGACAGGGTTATTAACTGAGGAGAGTTTT.

The CDR3 loop reads CAGDMMNTEAFF. The CDR3 DNA reads TGTGCCGGTGACATGATGAACACTGAAGCTTTCTTT. The V and J genes are TRBV30 and TRBJ1-1; D not resolved. The germline gives CDR1 GTSNPN, CDR2 SVGIG (reference sequence). Trimming shortened V by 8 bases and J by 0 bases, and 10 bases separated the two germline ends. CDR3 length equals 12 residues.

The gene calls are TRBV7-3 and TRBJ1-5; tentative D call: TRBD1 (5 bases). CDR3 size: 13 residues. The germline V gene encodes CDR1 SGHTA and CDR2 FQGTGA. Between the trimmed V and J ends, which lost 4 bases and 4 bases, there was a span of 8 bases. The CDR3 loop reads CASSSGPNQPQHF. The CDR3 nucleotides read TGTGCCAGCAGCTCGGGACCGAATCAGCCCCAGCATTTT.